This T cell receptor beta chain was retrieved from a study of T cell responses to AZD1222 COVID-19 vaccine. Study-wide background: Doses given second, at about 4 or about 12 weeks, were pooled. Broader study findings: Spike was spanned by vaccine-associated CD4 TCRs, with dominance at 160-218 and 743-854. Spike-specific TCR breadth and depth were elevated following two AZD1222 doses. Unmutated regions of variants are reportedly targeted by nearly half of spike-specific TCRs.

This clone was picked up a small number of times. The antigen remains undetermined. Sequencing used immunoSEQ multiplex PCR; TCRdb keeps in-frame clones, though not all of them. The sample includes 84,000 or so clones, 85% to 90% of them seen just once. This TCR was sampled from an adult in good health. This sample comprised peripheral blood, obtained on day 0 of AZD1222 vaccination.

DNA for the CDR3: TGTGCCAGCAGCTTAGCGACGGAACCCTACGAGCAGTACTTC. Amino acid sequence: CASSLATEPYEQYF. J is TRBJ2-7 and V is TRBV7-9; D is undetermined. Germline loops: CDR1 SEHNR, CDR2 FQNEAQ (reference sequence). The CDR3 sequence is 14 residues long. The V gene lost 0 bases and the J gene lost 2 bases, with 8 bases spanning the gap.